The next 26 T cell receptor beta chains were all read from a single sample in a study of T-cell reconstitution after alpha-beta-depleted transplantation in children. The library targeted TCRbeta and was prepared with unique molecular identifiers. TCRdb re-called the PCR reads with MiXCR, one entry per CDR3 protein. The top ten hold about 2.5% of the sample, which has 200,000 to 300,000 distinct CDR3 sequences, over 20% seen once. The starting material was PBMCs, obtained before TCRalphabeta/CD19-depleted stem cell transplant. These receptors originate from a girl aged 2 to 10 with Fanconi anemia, due to receive a stem cell transplant.

This clonotype was counted between two and nine times. V and J are TRBV20-1 and TRBJ2-3, with 8 bases lining up with TRBD1. CDR1 is DFQATT, CDR2 SNEGSKA, per germline (reference sequence). V was clipped by 7 bases and J by 4 bases; unmatched bases: 7. The CDR3 contains 13 residues. The DNA of the CDR3 is TGCAGTGTTCAGGGGGCCGTGTCAGATACGCAGTATTTT. Its protein is CSVQGAVSDTQYF.

Many counts were recorded for this clonotype. This chain links TRBV15 with TRBJ2-5; TRBD2 is a possible D gene (6 bases). The germline gives CDR1 LNHNV, CDR2 YYDKDF (reference sequence). With 5 bases removed from V and 2 bases from J, the gap between germline ends came to 15 bases. This CDR3 has 15 residues. The CDR3 sequence is CATSATPGRQETQYF. The CDR3 DNA is TGTGCCACCAGCGCAACACCGGGGAGGCAAGAGACCCAGTACTTC.

This clonotype has a count of ten or more. The chain links TRBV20-1 to TRBJ2-2, with TRBD2 identical over 10 bases. The germline V gene encodes CDR1 DFQATT and CDR2 SNEGSKA (reference sequence). The V and J ends lost 0 bases and 6 bases, in that order; junction bases with no gene match: 7. This CDR3 region has 16 residues. The CDR3 spells CSARDPASGSAGELFF. DNA of the CDR3: TGCAGTGCTAGAGATCCAGCTAGCGGGAGCGCCGGGGAGCTGTTTTTT.

The chain links TRBV7-3 to TRBJ2-5; D unresolved. CDR1 and CDR2 from the germline V gene are SGHTA and FQGTGA. This CDR3 spans 13 amino acids. The ends were cut back, 2 bases at V and 3 bases at J, with 7 bases in the middle. CDR3 residues: CASSLLPKETQYF. CDR3 in DNA: TGTGCCAGCAGCTTACTTCCCAAAGAGACCCAGTACTTC. Variable domain in full (rest from reference TRBV7-3 and TRBJ2-5): GAGVSQTPSNKVTEKGKYVELRCDPISGHTALYWYRQSLGQGPEFLIYFQGTGAADDSGLPNDRFFAVRPEGSVSTLKIQRTERGDSAVYLCASSLLPKETQYFGPGTRLLVL.

This clonotype was recorded a few times. V gene TRBV5-1 combines with J gene TRBJ2-1; 13 nucleotides agree with TRBD2. The V segment lost 4 bases and the J segment 8 bases; nucleotides outside the gene matches: 6. The V gene's germline CDR1 is SGHRS and CDR2 YFSETQ. This CDR3 contains 15 residues. CDR3 sequence (DNA): TGCGCCAGCAGCGGGGGACTAGCGGGAAGTCATGAGCAGTTCTTC. It codes for CASSGGLAGSHEQFF.

The chain combines TRBV7-9 with TRBJ2-2, with a weak D call TRBD2 (5 bases). V was clipped by 3 bases and J by 2 bases, with 13 bases between them. Germline assignment: CDR1 SEHNR and CDR2 FQNEAQ (reference sequence). This CDR3 contains 16 residues. CDR3 sequence reads: CASSFIIGLNTGELFF. CDR3 sequence (DNA): TGTGCCAGCAGCTTTATCATAGGACTTAACACCGGGGAGCTGTTTTTT.

This clonotype was picked up many times. The rearrangement uses TRBV2 and TRBJ1-2; maybe TRBD1 (5 bases). Germline V gene data show CDR1 as SNHLY and CDR2 as FYNNEI. Trimming cost V 7 bases and J 4 bases, with 10 bases left between them. The CDR3 is 12 amino acids. This CDR3 reads CASIRGGYGYTF. The CDR3 bases are TGTGCCAGCATAAGGGGCGGCTATGGCTACACCTTC.

At least ten counts were recorded for this clonotype. A read error may produce the germline difference seen at one junction end. The chain joins TRBV5-1 to TRBJ2-5; no reliable D call. Germline V gene lookup returns CDR1 SGHRS and CDR2 YFSETQ. This CDR3 spans 15 amino acids. The CDR3 region has the DNA TGCGCCAGCAGCTTGATTTCCAGCCTCCAAGGGACCCAGTACTTC. Translated, it gives CASSLISSLQGTQYF. The full variable domain, in which reference TRBV5-1 and TRBJ2-5 provide the parts outside the CDR3, is KAGVTQTPRYLIKTRGQQVTLSCSPISGHRSVSWYQQTPGQGLQFLFEYFSETQRNKGNFPGRFSGRQFSNSRSEMNVSTLELGDSALYLCASSLISSLQGTQYFGPGTRLLVL.

This chain connects TRBV20-1 to TRBJ2-3; 7 positions match TRBD2. Losses at the gene ends were 3 bases for V and 1 base for J; bases not matched to a gene: 4. In germline, CDR1 is DFQATT, CDR2 SNEGSKA (reference sequence). The CDR3 spans 14 residues. The CDR3 nucleotides are TGCAGTGCTAGTGGGGGGGAAGGCACAGATACGCAGTATTTT. Protein product: CSASGGEGTDTQYF.

Many counts were recorded for this clonotype. The chain couples TRBV6-5 to TRBJ2-1; the match to TRBD2 covers 9 bases. J lost 8 bases, V lost 2 bases, and 7 bases had no gene match. This CDR3 has 15 amino acids. Germline V lookup: CDR1 MNHEY, CDR2 SVGAGI. The chain's CDR3 is CASSYGAAGGDEQFF. Here the CDR3 DNA reads TGTGCCAGCAGTTACGGCGCAGCGGGGGGCGATGAGCAGTTCTTC.

This clonotype has a count of ten or more. The gene calls are TRBV4-2 and TRBJ2-1, with 7 bases matching TRBD2. In germline, CDR1 is LGHNA, CDR2 YNFKEQ. The J segment lost 4 bases and the V segment lost 1 base, leaving 7 bases of the junction unmatched. The CDR3 has 16 amino acids. The CDR3 nucleotides read TGTGCCAGCAGCCAAGCTAGCGGAGGGTTTTACAATGAGCAGTTCTTC. Protein sequence: CASSQASGGFYNEQFF.

This clonotype appeared many times. V and J are TRBV19 and TRBJ2-3; no firm D call. Trimming pared 2 bases from V and 1 base from J, leaving 10 bases between. This CDR3 contains 15 residues. CDR1 LNHDA and CDR2 SQIVND come from the germline V gene (reference sequence). The CDR3 is CASSISSSGTDTQYF. The CDR3 DNA sequence: TGTGCCAGTAGTATATCATCCAGCGGCACAGATACGCAGTATTTT.

This chain links TRBV20-1 with TRBJ2-1, with 8 bases that match TRBD1. The V gene end was trimmed by 2 bases and the J gene end by 8 bases; junction bases not matched to a gene: 5. This CDR3 contains 13 residues. The germline V gene has CDR1 DFQATT and CDR2 SNEGSKA (reference sequence). The CDR3 spells CSARQGAADEQFF. CDR3 nucleotides: TGCAGTGCTAGACAGGGGGCGGCCGATGAGCAGTTCTTC.

This clonotype was picked up many times. This chain's CDR3 is CASSPLGQAAYEQYF. In nucleotides, the CDR3 is TGTGCCAGCAGCCCACTGGGACAGGCGGCCTACGAGCAGTACTTC. V gene TRBV13 combines with J gene TRBJ2-7; 8 bases align to TRBD1. The length of the CDR3 is 15 residues. The germline V gene encodes CDR1 PRHDT and CDR2 FYEKMQ (reference sequence). V trimming: 5 bases; J trimming: 2 bases; junction bases outside the gene matches: 8.

The rearrangement joins TRBV28 to TRBJ1-1, with 7 bases that match TRBD1. Germline V gene sequence: CDR1 MDHEN, CDR2 SYDVKM. There are 16 residues in the CDR3. With V trimmed by 4 bases and J by 1 base, 9 bases remained unmatched. CDR3 DNA sequence: TGTGCCAGCAGTTCGGCAGGGGGTCTTTGGAACACTGAAGCTTTCTTT. Translating gives CASSSAGGLWNTEAFF.

In this sample, this clonotype turned up many times. This chain uses TRBV20-1 with TRBJ2-7, with TRBD1 identical over 9 bases. Per the germline V gene, CDR1 is DFQATT and CDR2 is SNEGSKA (reference sequence). This CDR3 has 15 residues. Trimming removed 7 bases from V and 1 base from J; junction bases left unmatched: 11. The CDR3 region is CSERDRASSSYEQYF. CDR3 coding DNA: TGCAGTGAGAGGGACAGGGCTAGCTCTTCCTACGAGCAGTACTTC.

This clonotype was picked up many times. The rearrangement joins TRBV12-3 or TRBV12-4 to TRBJ2-1; possible D gene TRBD1, 6 bases. This CDR3 has 12 amino acids. The V end was cut by 5 bases, the J end by 12 bases, with 14 bases between. CDR3 in DNA: TGTGCCAGCAGTCGCAATATCAGGGGGCAGTTCTTC. Translated: CASSRNIRGQFF.

This sequence joins TRBV20-1 and TRBJ1-1, with D unclear. The V end was cut by 0 bases, the J end by 0 bases, with 11 bases between. Germline CDR1 DFQATT, CDR2 SNEGSKA (reference sequence). The CDR3 runs to 15 residues. CDR3 in DNA: TGCAGTGCTAGAGATCCGAGGAACATGAACACTGAAGCTTTCTTT. Translated: CSARDPRNMNTEAFF.

The rearrangement links TRBV7-8 to TRBJ2-3; D gene ambiguous. The CDR3 extends over 16 amino acids. Trimming shortened V by 5 bases and J by 2 bases, and 17 bases separated the two germline ends. The V gene's germline CDR1 is SGHVS and CDR2 FQNEAQ. The CDR3: CASSQHPRSYTDTQYF. CDR3 nucleotides: TGTGCCAGCAGCCAACACCCTAGGAGCTACACAGATACGCAGTATTTT.

The rearrangement uses TRBV25-1 and TRBJ2-7, with TRBD2 matching over 10 bases. Germline V lookup: CDR1 MGHDK, CDR2 SYGVNS. Losses at the gene ends were 4 bases for V and 2 bases for J; bases not matched to a gene: 11. The CDR3 covers 17 residues. CDR3 sequence (DNA): TGTGCCAGCAGTGTGGCTAGCGGGGGAACGGGAACCTACGAGCAGTACTTC. This translates into CASSVASGGTGTYEQYF.

The genes are TRBV7-9 and TRBJ2-6; D remains unclear. The ends were cut back, 1 base at V and 0 bases at J, with 7 bases in the middle. CDR1 is SEHNR, CDR2 FQNEAQ, per germline (reference sequence). The CDR3 is 16 amino acids. The CDR3: CASSLGRYSGANVLTF. The CDR3 DNA follows: TGTGCCAGCAGCTTAGGCCGATACTCTGGGGCCAACGTCCTGACTTTC.

V gene TRBV29-1 combines with J gene TRBJ1-2; D not certain. V lost 3 bases and J 5 bases, leaving 4 bases between the germline ends. Germline V CDR1 and CDR2: SQVTM, ANQGSEA. The CDR3 contains 10 residues. The CDR3 coding sequence is TGCAGCGTTGACGGGTATGGCTACACCTTC. It yields the protein CSVDGYGYTF.

V and J are TRBV5-1 and TRBJ2-5; TRBD2 matches 12 bases. Trimming removed 3 bases from V and 5 bases from J; junction bases left unmatched: 14. Germline V gene data show CDR1 as SGHRS and CDR2 as YFSETQ. The CDR3 covers 18 residues. The DNA of the CDR3 is TGCGCCAGCAGCTCCTCTAGCGGGGGGGATAGAAGGCCGGAGACCCAGTACTTC. This codes for CASSSSSGGDRRPETQYF.

V is TRBV5-1 and J is TRBJ1-2; D is perhaps TRBD1 (5 bases). The V gene lost 3 bases and the J gene lost 2 bases, with 8 bases spanning the gap. Per germline, CDR1 SGHRS and CDR2 YFSETQ. This CDR3 contains 13 residues. The CDR3 reads CASSSTVNYGYTF. The CDR3 DNA is TGCGCCAGCAGCTCGACAGTAAACTATGGCTACACCTTC.

This chain uses TRBV18 with TRBJ2-7, with D unresolved. Germline CDR1 and CDR2: KGHSH and LQKENI. The CDR3 length is 14 residues. V lost 1 base, J lost 3 bases, and 10 bases lay in between. The CDR3 sequence: CASSPLESVYEQYF. The CDR3, as DNA: TGTGCCAGCTCACCACTCGAAAGTGTCTACGAGCAGTACTTC.

The chain is built from TRBV30 and TRBJ2-7; the D call may be TRBD1 or TRBD2 (6 bases each). CDR1 is GTSNPN, CDR2 SVGIG, per germline (reference sequence). V lost 4 bases to trimming and J lost 4 bases, with 11 bases between them. CDR3 length equals 12 residues. The CDR3 reads CAWKQGGYEQYF. DNA for the CDR3: TGTGCCTGGAAGCAAGGGGGGTACGAGCAGTACTTC.